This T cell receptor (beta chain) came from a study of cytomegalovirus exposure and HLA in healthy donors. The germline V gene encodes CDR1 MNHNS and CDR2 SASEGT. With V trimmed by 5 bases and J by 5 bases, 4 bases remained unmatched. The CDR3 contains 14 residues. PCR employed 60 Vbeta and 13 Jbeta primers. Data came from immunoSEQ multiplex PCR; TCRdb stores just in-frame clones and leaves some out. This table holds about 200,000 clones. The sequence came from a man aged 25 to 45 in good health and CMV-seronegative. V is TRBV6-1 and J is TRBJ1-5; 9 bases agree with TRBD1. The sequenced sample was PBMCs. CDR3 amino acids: CASSWDRVDQPQHF. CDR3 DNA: TGTGCCAGCAGTTGGGACAGGGTGGATCAGCCCCAGCATTTT.